Shown below are 26 T cell receptor beta chains from a single sample sequenced in a study of Graves' ophthalmopathy and Graves' hyperthyroidism. Amplification from RNA transcripts yielded the TCR beta CDR3 regions. The workflow started with a first-round RT-PCR run with HTBI primers and then moved on to a second-round multiplex PCR. TCRdb reanalysed the multiplex PCR reads using MiXCR and keeps one entry per CDR3 protein. Among 500,000 to 700,000 distinct CDR3 sequences, approximately 22% were seen once, and the ten largest hold approximately 7%. What was sequenced was peripheral blood. Source of these receptors: a woman younger than 30 with stable Graves' hyperthyroidism. Some clones in this sample may be carry-over from other donors' samples.

This clonotype was counted a few times. The rearrangement uses TRBV6-5 and TRBJ1-1, with unresolved D. Germline V lookup: CDR1 MNHEY, CDR2 SVGAGI. V was pared by 2 bases and J by 9 bases, with 13 bases between. This CDR3 is 13 amino acids long. The CDR3 DNA reads as TGTGCCAGCAGTTACAATGGGTCTCCCAAAGCTTTCTTT. Translation: CASSYNGSPKAFF.

This clonotype was detected ten times or more. The chain combines TRBV30 with TRBJ2-2; tentative D call: TRBD2 (5 bases). The germline V gene has CDR1 GTSNPN and CDR2 SVGIG (reference sequence). Trimming left V 5 bases short and J 0 bases short, with 10 bases between. The CDR3 is made up of 14 amino acids. CDR3 sequence reads: CAWRAGANTGELFF. The CDR3 DNA is TGTGCCTGGCGTGCGGGCGCGAACACCGGGGAGCTGTTTTTT.

The chain is built from TRBV13 and TRBJ2-2, with D tentatively TRBD1 or TRBD2 (5 bases each). The CDR3 runs 17 residues. CDR1 PRHDT and CDR2 FYEKMQ come from the germline V gene (reference sequence). V dropped 0 bases and J dropped 4 bases, with 15 bases sitting between them. CDR3 sequence reads: CASSLGMGTDPTGELFF. The CDR3 DNA reads TGTGCCAGCAGCTTAGGCATGGGGACGGACCCCACCGGGGAGCTGTTTTTT. Supplemented by reference TRBV13 and TRBJ2-2, the full variable domain reads AAGVIQSPRHLIKEKRETATLKCYPIPRHDTVYWYQQGPGQDPQFLISFYEKMQSDKGSIPDRFSAQQFSDYHSELNMSSLELGDSALYFCASSLGMGTDPTGELFFGEGSRLTVL.

The V gene is TRBV6-1, the J gene TRBJ1-6; D is unresolved. The CDR3 spans 14 residues. From germline, CDR1 is MNHNS and CDR2 SASEGT. V gave up 4 bases and J gave up 5 bases, with 9 bases separating them. The chain's CDR3 is CASSGRVHNSPLHF. CDR3 DNA: TGTGCCAGCAGTGGAAGGGTTCATAATTCACCCCTCCACTTT.

This clonotype was seen at least ten times. The chain is built from TRBV11-2 and TRBJ1-1; D is uncertain. Trimming removed 1 base at V and 5 bases at J, with 11 bases between. Germline V lookup: CDR1 SGHAT, CDR2 FQNNGV. The length of the CDR3 is 14 residues. CDR3: CASSLAVGWTEAFF. The DNA of the CDR3 is TGTGCCAGCAGCTTAGCCGTAGGATGGACTGAAGCTTTCTTT.

The chain links TRBV20-1 to TRBJ1-1; weak D call: TRBD1 (6 bases). CDR3 length equals 16 residues. Germline CDR1 DFQATT, CDR2 SNEGSKA (reference sequence). Trimming took 0 bases from V and 0 from J, leaving 14 bases between them. Written as DNA, the CDR3 is TGCAGTGCTAGAGACCAACAGGGCAATATGAACACTGAAGCTTTCTTT. It codes for CSARDQQGNMNTEAFF.

This clonotype has at least ten counts. The conserved final phenylalanine or tryptophan is absent from the CDR3, which likely points to a read error. No DNA is shown, since the ends of the CDR3 on it are uncertain; the CDR3 is the one TCRdb lists. The chain joins TRBV12-3 or TRBV12-4 to TRBJ1-6. A total of 8 residues make up the CDR3, ends included. This CDR3 is CATALPLR.

A note on this clonotype: A much larger clonotype is one base distant, so this may be a read error. The rearrangement links TRBV7-2 to TRBJ2-7, with TRBD1 identical over 8 bases. Trimming removed 5 bases from V and 0 bases from J; junction bases left unmatched: 6. The CDR3 is 15 amino acids. CDR1 is SGHTA, CDR2 FQGNSA, per germline. CDR3 sequence: CASSPDRAASYEQYF. The CDR3 region has the DNA TGTGCCAGCAGCCCGGACAGGGCTGCCTCCTACGAGCAGTACTTC.

This clonotype was seen ten or more times. The rearrangement joins TRBV9 to TRBJ1-2, with a possible D match to TRBD1 (5 bases). Between the trimmed V and J ends, which lost 5 bases and 6 bases, there was a span of 5 bases. Germline V gives CDR1 SGDLS, CDR2 YYNGEE. The CDR3 extends over 10 amino acids. CDR3 protein: CASRGDGYTF. CDR3 in DNA: TGTGCCAGCAGGGGGGATGGCTACACCTTC.

The gene calls are TRBV28 and TRBJ1-2, with D uncertain. The V gene's germline CDR1 is MDHEN and CDR2 SYDVKM. This CDR3 has 14 residues. Trimming cost V 0 bases and J 6 bases, with 11 bases left between them. In DNA, the CDR3 is TGTGCCAGCAGTTTATGGGGGAGATGGGATGGCTACACCTTC. It specifies CASSLWGRWDGYTF.

This clonotype was detected only a few times. V is TRBV20-1 and J is TRBJ2-4; 9 bases are shared with TRBD1. The CDR3 runs to 13 residues. Unmatched junction bases numbered 5, after V lost 8 bases and J lost 3 bases. CDR1 and CDR2 (germline): DFQATT, SNEGSKA (reference sequence). The CDR3 coding sequence is TGCAGTACAGGGGGCAAACTCAAAAACATTCAGTACTTC. Translation gives CSTGGKLKNIQYF.

The table lists this clonotype with many counts. The chain links TRBV12-3 or TRBV12-4 to TRBJ2-7, with 7 positions matching TRBD1. The CDR3 loop spans 13 amino acids. With 6 bases clipped from V and 4 bases from J, the junction kept 6 bases outside the gene matches. CDR3 in amino acids: CASSLGTEYEQYF. CDR3 nucleotide sequence: TGTGCCAGCAGCCTTGGGACAGAATACGAGCAGTACTTC.

As for this clonotype: A read error is likely, as this CDR3 ends without the conserved phenylalanine or tryptophan. The chain recombines TRBV2 with TRBJ2-2; perhaps TRBD2 as D (6 bases). The V gene's germline CDR1 is SNHLY and CDR2 FYNNEI. V shed 10 bases and J shed 4 bases, with 22 bases lying between them. CDR3 size: 16 residues. This chain's CDR3 is CATRDSTGIGTGELFV. DNA of the CDR3: TGTGCCACCCGGGACTCGACTGGGATTGGCACCGGGGAGCTGTTTGTT.

V is TRBV25-1 and J is TRBJ2-2, with 8 bases identical to TRBD1. CDR3 size: 15 residues. CDR1 and CDR2 (germline): MGHDK, SYGVNS. With V trimmed by 5 bases and J by 7 bases, 9 bases remained unmatched. The CDR3 bases are TGTGCCAGCAGTTCATTTGCAGGGGGCATCGGGGAGCTGTTTTTT. It translates to CASSSFAGGIGELFF.

In this sample, this clonotype turned up a few times. This sequence joins TRBV4-1 and TRBJ1-2; 7 bases map to TRBD1. After removal of 3 bases from V and 5 bases from J, the junction contained 9 bases not matched to a gene. The CDR3 covers 15 residues. The V gene's germline CDR1 is MGHRA and CDR2 YSYEKL. The CDR3 is CASSHPGQLLYGYTF. The DNA of the CDR3 is TGCGCCAGCAGCCACCCGGGACAGCTTCTTTATGGCTACACCTTC.

This clonotype was seen ten or more times. The genes are TRBV27 and TRBJ1-6, with 8 bases fitting TRBD1. Germline lookup yields CDR1 MNHEY and CDR2 SMNVEV (reference sequence). V lost 5 bases, J lost 8 bases, and 5 bases stayed unmatched. This CDR3 region has 14 residues. This chain's CDR3 is CASSLGQGYSPLHF. CDR3 in DNA: TGTGCCAGCAGTCTCGGACAGGGTTATTCACCCCTCCACTTT.

This clonotype showed up just a few times. The chain employs TRBV6-5 and TRBJ1-1; D unclear. V lost 0 bases and J 2 bases, leaving 10 bases between the germline ends. This CDR3 is 15 amino acids long. Germline V CDR1 and CDR2: MNHEY, SVGAGI. CDR3 protein: CASSYSRHHNTEAFF. The DNA for the CDR3 is TGTGCCAGCAGTTACTCGCGCCATCACAACACTGAAGCTTTCTTT.

This clonotype was detected only a few times. The chain uses TRBV5-1 and TRBJ1-1, with D perhaps TRBD1 (5 bases). Germline lookup yields CDR1 SGHRS and CDR2 YFSETQ. The germline V and J ends were trimmed by 5 bases and 7 bases, with 12 bases remaining between them. The CDR3 is 12 residues long. The DNA for the CDR3 is TGCGCCAGCAGGGGGCTGGCGGATGAAGCTTTCTTT. This sequence encodes CASRGLADEAFF. The whole variable domain, filled in from reference TRBV5-1 and TRBJ1-1, reads KAGVTQTPRYLIKTRGQQVTLSCSPISGHRSVSWYQQTPGQGLQFLFEYFSETQRNKGNFPGRFSGRQFSNSRSEMNVSTLELGDSALYLCASRGLADEAFFGQGTRLTVV.

This clonotype has a count of ten or more. This chain joins TRBV11-2 and TRBJ1-1; D call uncertain. The CDR3 is 12 amino acids. The V end was cut by 10 bases, the J end by 1 base, with 10 bases between. Germline V gene lookup returns CDR1 SGHAT and CDR2 FQNNGV. The CDR3 here is CATGEGNTEAFF. As DNA, the CDR3 is TGTGCCACCGGCGAGGGGAACACTGAAGCTTTCTTT.

This clonotype turned up a few times. V is TRBV13 and J is TRBJ2-5; 13 bases align to TRBD2. V was clipped by 5 bases and J by 5 bases; unmatched bases: 8. The CDR3 has 16 amino acids. Looked up from germline, CDR1 is PRHDT and CDR2 is FYEKMQ (reference sequence). The CDR3 region is CASSARTSGRHETQYF. The CDR3 coding sequence is TGTGCCAGCAGCGCGAGGACTAGCGGGAGACACGAGACCCAGTACTTC.

The chain carries TRBV27 and TRBJ1-1; TRBD1 might be the D (5 bases). Between the trimmed V and J ends, which lost 4 bases and 1 base, there was a span of 13 bases. CDR3 length: 15 amino acids. The germline gives CDR1 MNHEY, CDR2 SMNVEV (reference sequence). CDR3 in DNA: TGTGCCAGCAGTTCAAGCAGGGTCGGGAACACTGAAGCTTTCTTT. Translated: CASSSSRVGNTEAFF.

The rearrangement joins TRBV5-1 to TRBJ1-3; unclear D gene. CDR1 is SGHRS and CDR2 is YFSETQ in the germline V gene. This CDR3 is 13 amino acids long. Trimming left V 4 bases short and J 7 bases short, with 12 bases between. CDR3 amino acids: CASSANGRNTIYF. The CDR3 DNA reads as TGCGCCAGCAGCGCCAACGGGAGGAACACCATATATTTT.

This clonotype was counted many times. This chain connects TRBV27 to TRBJ1-5; 8 bases map to TRBD1. The germline CDR1 and CDR2 sequences are MNHEY and SMNVEV (reference sequence). This CDR3 contains 15 residues. The V gene end was trimmed by 3 bases and the J gene end by 6 bases; junction bases not matched to a gene: 7. CDR3 sequence (DNA): TGTGCCAGCAGTTTGTCCAGGGGGCTCGGTCAGCCCCAGCATTTT. This gives the protein CASSLSRGLGQPQHF.

Many counts were recorded for this clonotype. The chain combines TRBV25-1 with TRBJ1-1; D is unclear. The CDR3 totals 14 residues. The germline gives CDR1 MGHDK, CDR2 SYGVNS. V lost 1 base, J lost 1 base, and 7 bases lay in between. CDR3 protein: CASSESLGNTEAFF. The CDR3 DNA is TGTGCCAGCAGTGAATCCCTGGGGAACACTGAAGCTTTCTTT.

This clonotype was detected many times. This rearrangement joins TRBV19 to TRBJ1-5; 8 bases fit TRBD1. Trimming cost V 6 bases and J 3 bases; bases outside gene matches: 7. Germline CDR1 LNHDA, CDR2 SQIVND (reference sequence). The length of the CDR3 is 15 residues. CDR3 loop: CASRNDRGNNQPQHF. The CDR3 bases are TGTGCCAGTAGAAATGACAGGGGAAACAATCAGCCCCAGCATTTT. Full variable domain (outside the CDR3, taken from reference TRBV19 and TRBJ1-5): DGGITQSPKYLFRKEGQNVTLSCEQNLNHDAMYWYRQDPGQGLRLIYYSQIVNDFQKGDIAEGYSVSREKKESFPLTVTSAQKNPTAFYLCASRNDRGNNQPQHFGDGTRLSIL.

This clonotype was seen a handful of times. The chain uses TRBV18 and TRBJ2-7, with 9 bases that match TRBD2. The CDR3 totals 14 residues. The junction had 3 bases not matched to a gene; V was cut back by 3 bases and J by 3 bases. The germline CDR1 and CDR2 sequences are KGHSH and LQKENI. The CDR3 is CASSPGLAFYEQYF. The CDR3 coding sequence is TGTGCCAGCTCACCGGGACTAGCTTTCTACGAGCAGTACTTC. Full variable domain (rest looked up from reference TRBV18 and TRBJ2-7): NAGVMQNPRHLVRRRGQEARLRCSPMKGHSHVYWYRQLPEEGLKFMVYLQKENIIDESGMPKERFSAEFPKEGPSILRIQQVVRGDSAAYFCASSPGLAFYEQYFGPGTRLTVT.